This paragraph covers one T cell receptor (beta chain) sequence. Its antigen is as yet unknown. These data are taken from a study of beta chain features in type 1 diabetes. Study conclusions and caveats: The naive, central memory and Treg TCRB repertoires of patients appeared to be more similar to one another than those of healthy donors. A definitive answer on HLA type influencing TCRB rearrangement was not reached here. Type 1 diabetes patients showed a moderate but significant shortening of TCRB CDR3s in all four CD4+ subsets.

The CDR3 has 15 amino acids. CDR1 MNHEY and CDR2 SMNVEV come from the germline V gene (reference sequence). Trimming pared 1 base from V and 6 bases from J, leaving 10 bases between. In total, each donor contributed a single heparinised blood draw that averaged around 120 mL. Every bit of the isolated RNA underwent reverse transcription, so sequencing read expressed TCRB transcripts. Naive, central memory and regulatory T cell samples averaged about 4 million immunoSEQ reads each. TCRdb keeps only in-frame clones here, not all; method: immunoSEQ multiplex PCR. The sample carries about 650,000 clones, around 12% recorded once.

This clonotype was obtained from a man aged 25-40 years with type 1 diabetes. The source material was naive CD4+ T cells from blood. The chain carries TRBV27 and TRBJ1-6, with a tentative D call TRBD1 (5 bases). The DNA for the CDR3 is TGTGCCAGCAGTTTATTAGCACAGGTTAATTCACCCCTCCACTTT. It specifies CASSLLAQVNSPLHF.